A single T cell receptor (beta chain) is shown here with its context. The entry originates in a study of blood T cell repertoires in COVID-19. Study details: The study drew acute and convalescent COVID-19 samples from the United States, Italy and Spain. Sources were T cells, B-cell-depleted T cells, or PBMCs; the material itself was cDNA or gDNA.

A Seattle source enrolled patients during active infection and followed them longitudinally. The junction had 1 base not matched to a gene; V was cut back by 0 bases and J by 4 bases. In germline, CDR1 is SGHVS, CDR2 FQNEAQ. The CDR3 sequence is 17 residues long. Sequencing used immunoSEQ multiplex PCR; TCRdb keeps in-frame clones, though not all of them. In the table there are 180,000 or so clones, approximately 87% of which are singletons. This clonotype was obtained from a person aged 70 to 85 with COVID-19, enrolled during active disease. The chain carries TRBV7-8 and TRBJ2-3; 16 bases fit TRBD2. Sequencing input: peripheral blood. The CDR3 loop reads CASSLAGTSGGADTQYF. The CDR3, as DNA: TGTGCCAGCAGCTTAGCGGGGACTAGCGGGGGGGCAGATACGCAGTATTTT. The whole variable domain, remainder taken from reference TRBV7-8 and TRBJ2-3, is GAGVSQSPRYKVAKRGQDVALRCDPISGHVSLFWYQQALGQGPEFLTYFQNEAQLDKSGLPSDRFFAERPEGSVSTLKIQRTQQEDSAVYLCASSLAGTSGGADTQYFGPGTRLTVL.